A single sample is the source of the 14 T cell receptor beta chains below, sequenced in a study of early T cells in non-severe SARS-CoV-2 infection. TCRdb fed the 5' RACE reads into MiXCR, producing one record per CDR3 protein. The table lists tens of thousands of distinct CDR3 sequences, roughly 8% of them singletons. The sample was whole blood, taken at baseline. All receptors come from an adult who was a healthcare worker with PCR-confirmed SARS-CoV-2 infection or an uninfected control (not recorded which).

This clonotype was observed at least ten times. The rearrangement uses TRBV27 and TRBJ2-3, with D maybe TRBD2 (5 bases). Between the trimmed V and J ends, which lost 2 bases and 0 bases, there was a span of 9 bases. Germline V CDR1 and CDR2: MNHEY, SMNVEV (reference sequence). The CDR3 length is 15 residues. The CDR3 DNA is TGTGCCAGCAGTTTACTTCGGGATAGCACAGATACGCAGTATTTT. Protein sequence: CASSLLRDSTDTQYF.

This clonotype was picked up many times. The chain uses TRBV7-2 and TRBJ2-5; 12 nucleotides line up with TRBD1. The length of the CDR3 is 15 residues. V gave up 5 bases and J gave up 3 bases; unmatched junction bases: 4. The germline V gene has CDR1 SGHTA and CDR2 FQGNSA. The CDR3 nucleotides read TGTGCCAGCAGCCCTGGGACAGGGGGCGAAGAGACCCAGTACTTC. Translated: CASSPGTGGEETQYF.

There are many counts of this clonotype. This chain connects TRBV28 to TRBJ2-1; 9 positions agree with TRBD1. Germline values: CDR1 MDHEN, CDR2 SYDVKM. J lost 7 bases, V lost 4 bases, and 11 bases had no gene match. This CDR3 region has 16 residues. The CDR3 nucleotides read TGTGCCAGCAGTTCCAACCGGGACAGGGTTGGAAATGAGCAGTTCTTC. Translated, it gives CASSSNRDRVGNEQFF.

The table lists this clonotype with many counts. The V call is TRBV7-9, the J call TRBJ2-1; D unresolved. Germline values: CDR1 SEHNR, CDR2 FQNEAQ (reference sequence). Trimming took 2 bases from V and 7 from J, leaving 18 bases between them. The CDR3 extends over 16 amino acids. CDR3 region: CASSLWVGSPRNEQFF. CDR3 in DNA: TGTGCCAGCAGCTTATGGGTCGGGTCCCCTAGGAATGAGCAGTTCTTC.

This clonotype counts as medium-sized. The rearrangement links TRBV7-9 to TRBJ2-1; no reliable D call. V was pared by 5 bases and J by 0 bases, with 14 bases between. The CDR3 contains 16 residues. Germline assignment: CDR1 SEHNR and CDR2 FQNEAQ (reference sequence). The CDR3 is CASSTHTTSSYNEQFF. The CDR3 region has the DNA TGTGCCAGCAGCACTCATACTACCAGCTCCTACAATGAGCAGTTCTTC.

This clonotype turned up a few times. The genes are TRBV7-9 and TRBJ2-2; D ambiguous. Germline V CDR1 and CDR2: SEHNR, FQNEAQ (reference sequence). The CDR3 is 13 amino acids. Trimming removed 5 bases at V and 1 base at J, with 5 bases between. This CDR3 is CASSPKNTGELFF. The CDR3 DNA reads as TGTGCCAGCAGCCCTAAGAACACCGGGGAGCTGTTTTTT.

This clonotype was observed many times. V gene TRBV6-5 combines with J gene TRBJ2-7, with D perhaps TRBD2 (6 bases). Germline CDR1 MNHEY, CDR2 SVGAGI. The CDR3 extends over 14 amino acids. V lost 6 bases, J lost 1 base, and 13 bases lay in between. DNA of the CDR3: TGTGCCAGCAGAAGCAGACTAGAGTCCTACGAGCAGTACTTC. It codes for CASRSRLESYEQYF.

This rearrangement joins TRBV4-3 to TRBJ2-6; no definite D call. The CDR3 runs 16 residues. Looked up from germline, CDR1 is LGHNA and CDR2 is YSLEER. Trimming removed 0 bases at V and 0 bases at J, with 6 bases between. The CDR3 sequence is CASSQDGSSGANVLTF. CDR3 in DNA: TGCGCCAGCAGCCAAGATGGGTCCTCTGGGGCCAACGTCCTGACTTTC.

The chain carries TRBV28 and TRBJ1-1; no reliable D call. The CDR3 is 13 residues long. V dropped 5 bases and J dropped 3 bases, with 10 bases sitting between them. The V gene's germline CDR1 is MDHEN and CDR2 SYDVKM. The CDR3 DNA follows: TGTGCCAGCAGTCCGAGGGCGGACACTGAAGCTTTCTTT. The encoded protein is CASSPRADTEAFF.

A few counts support this clonotype. The gene calls are TRBV30 and TRBJ1-2, with 8 bases that match TRBD1. The CDR3 totals 13 residues. The V segment lost 5 bases and the J segment 3 bases; nucleotides outside the gene matches: 5. Germline lookup yields CDR1 GTSNPN and CDR2 SVGIG (reference sequence). CDR3 coding DNA: TGTGCCTGGTCAGGGGGCGCGTACTATGGCTACACCTTC. This codes for CAWSGGAYYGYTF.

The chain combines TRBV18 with TRBJ1-6; 7 bases are a match to TRBD1. The CDR3 is 13 amino acids. Germline CDR1 reads KGHSH; CDR2 reads LQKENI. V trimming: 4 bases; J trimming: 7 bases; junction bases outside the gene matches: 1. This CDR3 reads CASSQGQNSPLHF. The CDR3 DNA is TGTGCCAGCTCACAGGGACAGAATTCACCCCTCCACTTT.

The gene calls are TRBV11-2 and TRBJ2-5; D possibly corresponds to TRBD2 (5 bases). V was clipped by 1 base and J by 3 bases, with 18 bases between them. Germline V gene lookup returns CDR1 SGHAT and CDR2 FQNNGV. The CDR3 is 17 residues long. In DNA form, the CDR3 reads TGTGCCAGCAGCTTAGGAAGGAAAGGCCGGGAAAAAGAGACCCAGTACTTC. Translation gives CASSLGRKGREKETQYF.

This sequence joins TRBV4-1 and TRBJ2-5, with 11 bases fitting TRBD2. Germline V lookup: CDR1 MGHRA, CDR2 YSYEKL. J was trimmed by 3 bases and V by 5 bases; bases with no gene match: 8. The CDR3 is 16 amino acids. This CDR3 is CASSSLAGGNKETQYF. DNA of the CDR3: TGCGCCAGCAGCTCCCTAGCGGGGGGCAATAAAGAGACCCAGTACTTC.

This clonotype was detected a few times. The CDR3 DNA follows: TGTGCCACCAGTGACTCTAGGACTAGCGGGGACTCCCTCCGCCGACAGTATTTT. This translates into CATSDSRTSGDSLRRQYF. The V and J genes are TRBV24-1 and TRBJ2-3, with TRBD2 identical over 12 bases. The ends lost 4 bases at V and 12 bases at J; junction bases unmatched: 19. The length of the CDR3 is 18 residues. Germline CDR1 and CDR2: KGHDR and SFDVKD.